This TCR beta chain came from a study of cytomegalovirus exposure and HLA in healthy donors. Germline-derived CDR1 and CDR2 are SGHNT and YYREEE (reference sequence). The CDR3 totals 14 residues. About this clone itself: The antigen remains undetermined. The junction and the germline gene differ at one end; a read error may be behind it.

Findings and caveats of the study: Common viral pathogens were later found to be apparently linked to several of the most significant clusters. Presence/absence analysis assumed near-uniform sequencing depth across donors.

PCR primers comprised 60 Vbeta and 13 Jbeta primers. TCRdb's copy holds only in-frame clones and misses some; the assay was immunoSEQ multiplex PCR. In the table there are about 150,000 clones, approximately 72% of which are singletons. The sequence was collected from a man aged 18 to 29 in good health and CMV-seronegative. Sequenced material: PBMCs. This sequence joins TRBV5-4 and TRBJ1-2; D remains ambiguous. CDR3 bases: TGTGCCAGCAGCTTGCCGGGAAGGAACTCTGGCTACACCTTC. As protein: CASSLPGRNSGYTF.